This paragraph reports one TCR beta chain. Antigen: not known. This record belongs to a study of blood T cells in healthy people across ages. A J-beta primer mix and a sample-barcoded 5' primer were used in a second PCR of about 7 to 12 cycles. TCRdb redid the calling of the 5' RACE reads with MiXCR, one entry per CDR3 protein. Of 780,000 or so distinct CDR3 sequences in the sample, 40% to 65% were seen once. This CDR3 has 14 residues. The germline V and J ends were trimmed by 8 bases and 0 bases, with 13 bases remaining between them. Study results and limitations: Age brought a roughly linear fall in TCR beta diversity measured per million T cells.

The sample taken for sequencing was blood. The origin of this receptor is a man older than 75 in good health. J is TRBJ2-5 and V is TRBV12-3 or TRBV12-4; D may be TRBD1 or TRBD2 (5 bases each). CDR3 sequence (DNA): TGTGCCAGCCAGGGACGGATGTACCAAGAGACCCAGTACTTC. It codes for CASQGRMYQETQYF.